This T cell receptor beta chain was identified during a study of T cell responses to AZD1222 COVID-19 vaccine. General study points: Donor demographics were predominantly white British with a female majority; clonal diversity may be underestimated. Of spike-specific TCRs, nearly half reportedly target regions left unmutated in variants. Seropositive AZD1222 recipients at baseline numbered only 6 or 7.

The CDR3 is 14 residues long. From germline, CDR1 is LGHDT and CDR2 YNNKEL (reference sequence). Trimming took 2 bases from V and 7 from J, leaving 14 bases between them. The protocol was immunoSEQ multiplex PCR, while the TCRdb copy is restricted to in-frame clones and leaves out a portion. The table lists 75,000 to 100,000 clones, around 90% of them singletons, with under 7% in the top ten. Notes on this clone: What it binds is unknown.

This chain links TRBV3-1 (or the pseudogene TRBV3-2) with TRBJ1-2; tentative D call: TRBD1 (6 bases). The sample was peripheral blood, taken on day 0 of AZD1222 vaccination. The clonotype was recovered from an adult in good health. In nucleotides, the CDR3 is TGTGCCAGCAGCCAAAGGGGGTGGAAAGGTGGCTACACCTTC. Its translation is CASSQRGWKGGYTF.